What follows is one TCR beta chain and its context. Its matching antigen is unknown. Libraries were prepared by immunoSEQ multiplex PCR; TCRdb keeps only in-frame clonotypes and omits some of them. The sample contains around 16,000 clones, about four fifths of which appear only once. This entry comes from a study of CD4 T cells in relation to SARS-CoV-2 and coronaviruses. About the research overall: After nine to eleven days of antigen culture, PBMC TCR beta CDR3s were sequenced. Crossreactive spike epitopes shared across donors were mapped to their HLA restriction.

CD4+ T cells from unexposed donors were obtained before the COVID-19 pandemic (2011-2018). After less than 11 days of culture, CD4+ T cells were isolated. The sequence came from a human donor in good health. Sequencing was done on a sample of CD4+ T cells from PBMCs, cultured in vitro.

The CDR3 region has the DNA TGTGCCAGCACCGTACTAGCGGCCCTGATAGCCGATGAGCAGTTCTTC. As protein: CASTVLAALIADEQFF. The J gene is TRBJ2-1, the V gene TRBV11-2; 8 bases agree with TRBD2. Germline V gene data show CDR1 as SGHAT and CDR2 as FQNNGV. Losses at the gene ends were 7 bases for V and 8 bases for J; bases not matched to a gene: 16. This CDR3 is built from 16 residues.